Sequencing of this T cell receptor (beta chain) was carried out in a study of blood T cell repertoires in COVID-19. Study summary: From the United States, Italy and Spain came samples of acute and convalescent COVID-19. The analysed material was cDNA or gDNA that came from T cells, B-cell-depleted T cells, or PBMCs.

Original processing notes: Amplification with reference gene primers provided the estimates of nucleated cell counts. Clones were read by immunoSEQ multiplex PCR, and TCRdb kept only the in-frame ones, dropping some. The V and J calls and clone size are taken from that table; D and trimming were inferred from the DNA. Here the sample spans about 120,000 clones, approximately 80% being singletons. Germline lookup yields CDR1 SGHTA and CDR2 FQGTGA. The CDR3 sequence is 13 residues long. The V end was cut by 3 bases, the J end by 7 bases, with 10 bases between. The clonotype comes from a man in his fifties or sixties with acute or convalescent COVID-19. The chain carries TRBV7-3 and TRBJ2-1, with D hard to call. Sequenced: peripheral blood. The CDR3 DNA is TGTGCCAGCAGCTTCAGTAGCTTTAATGAGCAGTTCTTC. Translation gives CASSFSSFNEQFF.